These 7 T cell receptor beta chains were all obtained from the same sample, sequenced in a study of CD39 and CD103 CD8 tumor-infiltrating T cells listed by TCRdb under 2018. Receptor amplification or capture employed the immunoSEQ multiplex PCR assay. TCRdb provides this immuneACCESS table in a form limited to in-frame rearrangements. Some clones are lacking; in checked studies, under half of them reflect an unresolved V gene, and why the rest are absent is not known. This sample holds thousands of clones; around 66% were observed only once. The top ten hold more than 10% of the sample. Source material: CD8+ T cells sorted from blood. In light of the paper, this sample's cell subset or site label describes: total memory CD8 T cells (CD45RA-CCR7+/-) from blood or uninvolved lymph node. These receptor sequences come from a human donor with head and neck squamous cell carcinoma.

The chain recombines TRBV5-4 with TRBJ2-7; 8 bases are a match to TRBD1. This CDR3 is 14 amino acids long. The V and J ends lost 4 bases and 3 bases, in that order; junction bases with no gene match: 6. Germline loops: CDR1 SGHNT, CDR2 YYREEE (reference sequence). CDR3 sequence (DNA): TGTGCCAGCAGCCCTACGGACAGGGACTACGAGCAGTACTTC. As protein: CASSPTDRDYEQYF.

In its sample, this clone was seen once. CDR3 amino acids: CSVAPGDIAEAFF. The CDR3 coding sequence is TGCAGCGTTGCTCCAGGGGATATTGCTGAAGCTTTCTTT. The chain recombines TRBV29-1 with TRBJ1-1, with a weak D call TRBD1 (6 bases). The ends were cut back, 4 bases at V and 6 bases at J, with 15 bases in the middle. CDR3 length equals 13 residues. Germline lookup yields CDR1 SQVTM and CDR2 ANQGSEA.

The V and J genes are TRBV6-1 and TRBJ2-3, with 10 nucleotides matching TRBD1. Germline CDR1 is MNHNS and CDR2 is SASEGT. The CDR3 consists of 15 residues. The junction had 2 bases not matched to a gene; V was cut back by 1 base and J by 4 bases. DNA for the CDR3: TGTGCCAGCAGTGAAGGAGGACAGGGGGCAGATACGCAGTATTTT. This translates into CASSEGGQGADTQYF.

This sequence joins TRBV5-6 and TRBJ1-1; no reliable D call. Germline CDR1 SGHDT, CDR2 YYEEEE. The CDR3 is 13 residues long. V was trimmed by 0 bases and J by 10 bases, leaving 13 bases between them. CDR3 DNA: TGTGCCAGCAGCTTGGGAACAGCCGATTCAGCTTTCTTT. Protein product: CASSLGTADSAFF.

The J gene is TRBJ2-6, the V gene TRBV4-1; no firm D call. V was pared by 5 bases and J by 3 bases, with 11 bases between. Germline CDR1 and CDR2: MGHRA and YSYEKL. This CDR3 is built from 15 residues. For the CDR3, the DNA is TGCGCCAGCAGCTACAACATTGATGGGGCCAACGTCCTGACTTTC. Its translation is CASSYNIDGANVLTF.

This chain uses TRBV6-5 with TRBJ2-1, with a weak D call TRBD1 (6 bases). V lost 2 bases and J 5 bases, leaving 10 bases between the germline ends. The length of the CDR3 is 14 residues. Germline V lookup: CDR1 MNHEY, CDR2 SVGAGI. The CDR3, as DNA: TGTGCCAGCAGTTACGTAGGGGACAACAATGAGCAGTTCTTC. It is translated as CASSYVGDNNEQFF.

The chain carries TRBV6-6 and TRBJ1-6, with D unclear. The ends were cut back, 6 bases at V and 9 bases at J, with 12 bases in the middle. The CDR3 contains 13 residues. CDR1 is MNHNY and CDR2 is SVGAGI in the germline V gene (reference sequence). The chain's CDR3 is CASSGLIFSPLHF. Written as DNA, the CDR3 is TGTGCCAGCAGCGGACTAATTTTTTCACCCCTCCACTTT.